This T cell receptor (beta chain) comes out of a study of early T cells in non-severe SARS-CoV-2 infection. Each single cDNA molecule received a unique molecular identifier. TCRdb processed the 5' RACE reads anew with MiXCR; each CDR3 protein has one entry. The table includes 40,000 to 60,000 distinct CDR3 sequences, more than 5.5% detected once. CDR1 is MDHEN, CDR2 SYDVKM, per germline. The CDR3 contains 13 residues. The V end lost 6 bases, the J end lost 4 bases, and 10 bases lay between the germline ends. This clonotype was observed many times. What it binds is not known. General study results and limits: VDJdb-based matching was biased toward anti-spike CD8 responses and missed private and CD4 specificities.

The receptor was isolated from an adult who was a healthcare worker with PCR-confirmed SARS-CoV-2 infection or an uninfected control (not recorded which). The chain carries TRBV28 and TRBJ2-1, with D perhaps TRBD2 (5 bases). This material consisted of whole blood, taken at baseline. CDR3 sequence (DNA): TGTGCCAGCAGAAGCGCGGGTTACAATGAGCAGTTCTTC. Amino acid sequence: CASRSAGYNEQFF.